One sample yielded the 8 T cell receptor beta chains listed below, sequenced in a study of graft-versus-host responses after intestinal transplantation. No antigen has been assigned to these receptors. Clones were read by immunoSEQ multiplex PCR, and TCRdb kept only the in-frame ones, dropping some. The sample holds some 120,000 clones, approximately 90% seen once. The specimen comprised unstimulated CD4+ T cells sorted from spleen or lymph node cells, sampled before intestinal transplant. Receptors were obtained from a human donor who received an intestinal transplant.

V is TRBV19 and J is TRBJ1-2, with 11 bases identical to TRBD1. The J segment lost 10 bases and the V segment lost 11 bases, leaving 9 bases of the junction unmatched. The CDR3 has 12 amino acids. Germline V gene sequence: CDR1 LNHDA, CDR2 SQIVND (reference sequence). Here the CDR3 reads CAASRDRGVYTF. In nucleotides, the CDR3 is TGTGCCGCAAGCCGGGACAGGGGGGTCTACACCTTC.

The chain couples TRBV7-2 to TRBJ2-5; 7 positions agree with TRBD2. The CDR3 spans 14 residues. The germline CDR1 and CDR2 sequences are SGHTA and FQGNSA. With 4 bases clipped from V and 0 bases from J, the junction kept 2 bases outside the gene matches. The CDR3, as DNA: TGTGCCAGCAGCTGGGGGGGGGACCAAGAGACCCAGTACTTC. Its translation: CASSWGGDQETQYF.

The gene calls are TRBV5-1 and TRBJ2-7; TRBD2 matches 7 bases. Trimming removed 2 bases from V and 0 bases from J; junction bases left unmatched: 2. Germline V gene lookup returns CDR1 SGHRS and CDR2 YFSETQ. The CDR3 runs to 14 residues. The CDR3 coding sequence is TGCGCCAGCAGCTTTGGCGGGGGCTCCTACGAGCAGTACTTC. Its protein is CASSFGGGSYEQYF.

The rearrangement joins TRBV19 to TRBJ2-4; 7 nucleotides line up with TRBD1. This CDR3 comprises 16 residues. V lost 3 bases to trimming and J lost 3 bases; unmatched junction nucleotides: 8. Looked up from germline, CDR1 is LNHDA and CDR2 is SQIVND (reference sequence). The CDR3 region is CASSILGGDVKNIQYF. The CDR3 DNA is TGTGCCAGTAGTATTCTAGGGGGCGACGTCAAAAACATTCAGTACTTC.

A single count supports this clone. This chain connects TRBV4-2 to TRBJ2-1, with 9 bases aligning to TRBD1. Per the germline V gene, CDR1 is LGHNA and CDR2 is YNFKEQ. V lost 0 bases and J lost 2; bases outside the gene matches: 2. CDR3 size: 16 residues. CDR3 region: CASSQEGTGPYNEQFF. The CDR3, as DNA: TGTGCCAGCAGCCAAGAAGGGACAGGGCCCTACAATGAGCAGTTCTTC.

The chain recombines TRBV11-2 with TRBJ2-7; TRBD1 matches 9 bases. J lost 7 bases, V lost 1 base, and 8 bases had no gene match. CDR3 length: 15 residues. Germline V gene data show CDR1 as SGHAT and CDR2 as FQNNGV. CDR3 amino acids: CASSLVGTGPGEQYF. The CDR3 DNA follows: TGTGCCAGCAGCTTAGTCGGGACAGGGCCCGGGGAGCAGTACTTC. The variable domain in full, completed from reference TRBV11-2 and TRBJ2-7, reads EAGVAQSPRYKIIEKRQSVAFWCNPISGHATLYWYQQILGQGPKLLIQFQNNGVVDDSQLPKDRFSAERLKGVDSTLKIQPAKLEDSAVYLCASSLVGTGPGEQYFGPGTRLTVT.

This CDR3 is CASSTGSGNVLTF. The CDR3 nucleotides are TGTGCCAGCAGCACAGGGAGCGGCAACGTCCTGACTTTC. The chain carries TRBV28 and TRBJ2-6, with TRBD1 as a possible D gene (6 bases). This CDR3 is built from 13 residues. Germline V gene lookup returns CDR1 MDHEN and CDR2 SYDVKM. Trimming left V 6 bases short and J 9 bases short, with 12 bases between.

The rearrangement links TRBV6-5 to TRBJ1-1; a possible D gene is TRBD1 (5 bases). Per the germline V gene, CDR1 is MNHEY and CDR2 is SVGAGI. This CDR3 spans 14 amino acids. V lost 0 bases to trimming and J lost 9 bases, with 14 bases between them. Written as DNA, the CDR3 is TGTGCCAGCAGTTACTCGGGGGGGGAACAACAAGCTTTCTTT. Translation: CASSYSGGEQQAFF.